This TCR beta chain was sequenced in a study of T cell repertoires in cytomegalovirus infection. Whole-study context: Selection of CMV epitopes for the study included recently identified HLA-C-restricted and well-studied HLA-B-restricted ones. Public TCR beta signatures marked donors with CMV infection and the matching HLA.

V was trimmed by 1 base and J by 4 bases, leaving 12 bases between them. The CDR3 spans 15 residues. From germline, CDR1 is SGHKS and CDR2 YYEKEE (reference sequence). Ten or more counts support this clonotype. Its antigen is unknown. TCRdb ran MiXCR on the reads and lists one entry per CDR3 protein. Here the sample spans approximately 910,000 distinct CDR3 sequences, roughly 31% being singletons. Study-wide results and caveats: Based on cumulative public TCR beta family frequency, carriers of CMV plus the relevant HLA were identified. In two of eight donors, the top clonotype was HLA-C-restricted CMV-specific.

The gene calls are TRBV5-5 and TRBJ1-3; D gene unclear. This specimen consisted of cultured CD8+ T cells from PBMCs, obtained from culture after CMV antigen stimulation. The sequence was collected from a human donor in good health (CMV status not recorded). Some clones in this sample may be carry-over from other donors' samples. The DNA for the CDR3 is TGTGCCAGCAGCTTGTGGGGAAACCCAGGAAACACCATATATTTT. The encoded protein is CASSLWGNPGNTIYF.